Given below is one TCR beta chain in context. The nonmyeloablative bone marrow transplants came from related graft donors, with transient mixed chimerism. CDR3 length: 15 residues. Germline values: CDR1 MNHEY, CDR2 SMNVEV (reference sequence). Between the trimmed V and J ends, which lost 8 bases and 1 base, there was a span of 15 bases. This sample stems from a study of Tregs in tolerant kidney transplant recipients. The method was immunoSEQ multiplex PCR; TCRdb's version includes in-frame clones alone and lacks a portion of them. This table has under 90,000 clones, about 91% appearing once. Sequencing used CD4+ T cells from blood (PBMCs), obtained 24 months after the transplant. This clonotype originated in a human patient who received a combined kidney and bone marrow transplant. Some T cells may have come from the graft donor. The chain uses TRBV27 and TRBJ1-5, with D perhaps TRBD1 (6 bases). The CDR3 protein is CASRHLDRSNQPQHF. The CDR3 DNA is TGTGCCAGCCGACACCTTGACAGGAGCAATCAGCCCCAGCATTTT.